This T cell receptor beta chain derives from a study of cytomegalovirus exposure and HLA in healthy donors. 60 Vbeta and 13 Jbeta primers were used in PCR. Generated by immunoSEQ multiplex PCR, the TCRdb table keeps only in-frame clones and is missing some. The data contain around 120,000 clones, 60% to 85% of them singletons. The V end lost 5 bases, the J end lost 7 bases, and 8 bases lay between the germline ends. In germline, CDR1 is MDHEN, CDR2 SYDVKM. This CDR3 has 11 amino acids. The receptor was derived from a middle-aged woman in good health and CMV-seronegative. Sequencing used PBMCs. The rearrangement uses TRBV28 and TRBJ1-2; D is uncertain. CDR3 residues: CASSTGVGYTF. In nucleotides, the CDR3 is TGTGCCAGCAGTACCGGAGTTGGCTACACCTTC.